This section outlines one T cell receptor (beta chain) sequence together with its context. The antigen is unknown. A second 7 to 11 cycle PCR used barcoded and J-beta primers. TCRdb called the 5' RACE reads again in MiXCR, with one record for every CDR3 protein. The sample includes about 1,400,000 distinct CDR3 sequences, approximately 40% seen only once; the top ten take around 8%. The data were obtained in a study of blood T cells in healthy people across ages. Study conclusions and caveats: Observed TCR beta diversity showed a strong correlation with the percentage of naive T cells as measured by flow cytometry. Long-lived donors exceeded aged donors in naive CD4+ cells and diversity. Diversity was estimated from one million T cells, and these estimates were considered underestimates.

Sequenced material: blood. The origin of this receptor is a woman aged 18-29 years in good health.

The CDR3 nucleotides are TGTGCCAGCAGCTTGTCTAGCGGGGGGAATTTCCGGGAGACCCAGTACTTC. Its protein is CASSLSSGGNFRETQYF. The chain joins TRBV5-5 to TRBJ2-5, with 11 bases matching TRBD2. Germline assignment: CDR1 SGHKS and CDR2 YYEKEE (reference sequence). There are 17 residues in the CDR3. V was clipped by 1 base and J by 5 bases; unmatched bases: 10.